The 19 T cell receptor beta chains listed next were all sequenced from one sample in a study of blood T cells in healthy people across ages. Primers used in a second PCR of about 6 to 11 cycles were a sample-barcoded 5' primer and a J-beta primer mix. TCRdb re-called the 5' RACE reads with MiXCR, one entry per CDR3 protein. The data contain around 670,000 distinct CDR3 sequences, approximately 30% of them seen just once; the ten biggest clones take up about a sixth. Specimen: blood. Every receptor here comes from a woman aged 80 or over in good health.

This clonotype occurred a few times. The chain employs TRBV7-9 and TRBJ2-2; 7 bases fit TRBD1. CDR3 size: 14 residues. The V gene end was trimmed by 3 bases and the J gene end by 6 bases; junction bases not matched to a gene: 4. CDR1 is SEHNR and CDR2 is FQNEAQ in the germline V gene (reference sequence). CDR3 protein: CASSLTGSAGELFF. The CDR3 DNA reads as TGTGCCAGCAGCTTGACAGGGTCTGCCGGGGAGCTGTTTTTT.

In the case of this clonotype: This may be a read error: a much more frequent sequence differs by one nucleotide. The chain uses TRBV10-3 and TRBJ2-5, with TRBD1 identical over 8 bases. Trimming took 2 bases from V and 6 from J; bases not matched to a gene: 8. This CDR3 has 15 residues. CDR1 is ENHRY, CDR2 SYGVKD, per germline. CDR3 DNA: TGTGCCATCAGTGAGCGACCAGGGGGCGCGAAGACCCAGTACTTC. Translating gives CAISERPGGAKTQYF.

Regarding this clonotype: It may be a read error: a sequence one base away is much more abundant. V gene TRBV6-1 combines with J gene TRBJ2-6; D gene uncertain. This CDR3 is built from 15 residues. Germline lookup yields CDR1 MNHNS and CDR2 SASEGT. The CDR3 nucleotides are TGTGCCGGCAGATCCACGAGCTCTGGGGCCAACGTCCTGACTTTC. Translated: CAGRSTSSGANVLTF.

This clonotype was recorded many times. J is TRBJ2-5 and V is TRBV7-7, with unresolved D. CDR1 and CDR2 (germline): SSHAT, FNYEAQ (reference sequence). The CDR3 has 13 amino acids. V was clipped by 5 bases and J by 5 bases, with 12 bases between them. This CDR3 is CASSPGRMETQYF. As DNA, the CDR3 is TGTGCCAGCAGCCCAGGACGGATGGAGACCCAGTACTTC. Filled out from reference TRBV7-7 and TRBJ2-5, the complete variable domain reads GAGVSQSPRYKVTKRGQDVTLRCDPISSHATLYWYQQALGQGPEFLTYFNYEAQPDKSGLPSDRFSAERPEGSISTLTIQRTEQRDSAMYRCASSPGRMETQYFGPGTRLLVL.

This clonotype was picked up many times. The chain employs TRBV6-5 and TRBJ1-2; 8 nucleotides match TRBD1. Germline lookup yields CDR1 MNHEY and CDR2 SVGAGI. Losses at the gene ends were 0 bases for V and 8 bases for J; bases not matched to a gene: 11. This CDR3 is 16 amino acids long. The CDR3 region has the DNA TGTGCCAGCAGTTACTCTTCCAGGGGACAGGCGATAGGCTACACCTTC. It yields the protein CASSYSSRGQAIGYTF.

This chain uses TRBV4-2 with TRBJ2-4; D perhaps matches TRBD2 (7 bases). V lost 0 bases, J lost 6 bases, and 15 bases lay in between. Germline V gives CDR1 LGHNA, CDR2 YNFKEQ. The CDR3 is 16 residues long. CDR3 sequence (DNA): TGTGCCAGCAGCCAAGATGAGGGGGGGGCCGCAAACATTCAGTACTTC. It encodes CASSQDEGGAANIQYF.

This clonotype was observed at least ten times. The chain carries TRBV6-5 and TRBJ2-7; 11 bases fit TRBD1. The CDR3 sequence is 15 residues long. Germline loops: CDR1 MNHEY, CDR2 SVGAGI. With V trimmed by 6 bases and J by 2 bases, 6 bases remained unmatched. This CDR3 reads CASRPPGQGAYEQYF. The CDR3 coding sequence is TGTGCCAGCAGGCCACCGGGACAGGGGGCCTACGAGCAGTACTTC.

This clonotype has more than one count but fewer than ten. This clone may be a read error of a much larger clone one base away. Here the CDR3 DNA reads TGTGCCAGCAGTGGGGTAGGGGCGGTTAGTGAGCAGTACTTC. Translation gives CASSGVGAVSEQYF. The rearrangement joins TRBV6-1 to TRBJ2-5, with D possibly TRBD1 on 5 matching bases. The CDR3 runs 14 residues. The germline V and J ends were trimmed by 4 bases and 11 bases, with 20 bases remaining between them. CDR1 and CDR2 from the germline V gene are MNHNS and SASEGT.

This clonotype has ten or more counts. The chain joins TRBV7-2 to TRBJ1-2, with no clear D. The germline V gene encodes CDR1 SGHTA and CDR2 FQGNSA. V shed 3 bases and J shed 0 bases, with 14 bases lying between them. The CDR3 loop spans 16 amino acids. CDR3 bases: TGTGCCAGCAGCTTCCCGGCTGACCCCTCTAACTATGGCTACACCTTC. This gives the protein CASSFPADPSNYGYTF.

As concerns this clonotype: One base away lies a much larger clone, so this may be a sequencing read error. V is TRBV4-3 and J is TRBJ2-6, with D possibly being TRBD1 or TRBD2 (6 bases each). This CDR3 spans 15 amino acids. Germline values: CDR1 LGHNA, CDR2 YSLEER. The CDR3 loop is CASSQDQPGANVRTF. As DNA, the CDR3 is TGCGCCAGCAGCCAAGATCAGCCGGGGGCCAACGTCCGGACTTTC.

This clonotype was found many times. J is TRBJ2-6 and V is TRBV27, with no clear D. The germline gives CDR1 MNHEY, CDR2 SMNVEV (reference sequence). The V and J ends lost 5 bases and 0 bases respectively, with 5 bases between them. CDR3 size: 14 residues. The CDR3: CASSAVSGANVLTF. The CDR3 DNA reads TGTGCCAGCAGTGCCGTCTCTGGGGCCAACGTCCTGACTTTC. Combining the CDR3 with reference TRBV27 and TRBJ2-6 gives the whole variable domain EAQVTQNPRYLITVTGKKLTVTCSQNMNHEYMSWYRQDPGLGLRQIYYSMNVEVTDKGDVPEGYKVSRKEKRNFPLILESPSPNQTSLYFCASSAVSGANVLTFGAGSRLTVL.

The V and J genes are TRBV25-1 and TRBJ1-6; 11 bases agree with TRBD1. This CDR3 contains 16 residues. Trimming removed 2 bases from V and 10 bases from J; junction bases left unmatched: 7. CDR1 and CDR2 (germline): MGHDK, SYGVNS. CDR3 sequence: CASSEPTGTGGSPLHF. The CDR3 DNA sequence: TGTGCCAGCAGTGAACCTACCGGGACAGGGGGATCACCCCTCCACTTT.

This clonotype has ten or more counts. J is TRBJ2-6 and V is TRBV10-3; no definite D call. V was cut by 8 bases and J by 1 base, with 12 bases left in between. The CDR3 is made up of 15 amino acids. The germline V gene has CDR1 ENHRY and CDR2 SYGVKD. CDR3 in DNA: TGTGCCATCTCTAAACCGAGATCTGGGGCCAACGTCCTGACTTTC. This codes for CAISKPRSGANVLTF.

This clonotype has only a few counts. The chain combines TRBV14 with TRBJ2-7, with 9 bases lining up with TRBD1. Looked up from germline, CDR1 is SGHDN and CDR2 is FVKESK. Losses at the gene ends were 5 bases for V and 4 bases for J; bases not matched to a gene: 6. CDR3 length equals 14 residues. CDR3 protein: CASSDWDRVYEQYF. The DNA for the CDR3 is TGTGCCAGCAGCGATTGGGACAGGGTTTACGAGCAGTACTTC.

J is TRBJ1-3 and V is TRBV12-3 or TRBV12-4; D may be TRBD1 (5 bases). The CDR3 has 15 amino acids. The V and J ends lost 6 bases and 4 bases respectively, with 16 bases between them. The CDR3 here is CASSPPGERGNTIYF. CDR3 DNA: TGTGCCAGCAGCCCACCGGGGGAGCGCGGAAACACCATATATTTT.

Details on this clonotype: A read error may produce the germline difference seen at one junction end. V gene TRBV30 combines with J gene TRBJ2-7, with 7 bases fitting TRBD2. The last part of the DNA fits TRBJ2-5 better; the J call may be wrong. CDR3 length: 14 amino acids. In germline, CDR1 is GTSNPN, CDR2 SVGIG (reference sequence). The CDR3 DNA follows: TGTGCCCGGAGTGGTACTTGGGGGGGAGAGACCCAGTACTTC. This gives the protein CARSGTWGGETQYF.

The chain links TRBV20-1 to TRBJ2-5; the match to TRBD1 covers 7 bases. The CDR3 extends over 12 amino acids. The J segment lost 11 bases and the V segment lost 5 bases, leaving 11 bases of the junction unmatched. Germline V gives CDR1 DFQATT, CDR2 SNEGSKA (reference sequence). The CDR3 is CSARGQAGEQYF. The DNA for the CDR3 is TGCAGTGCTCGAGGACAGGCGGGTGAGCAGTACTTC.

V is TRBV3-1 and J is TRBJ2-1, with 16 bases that match TRBD2. The CDR3 contains 16 residues. Germline CDR1 LGHDT, CDR2 YNNKEL (reference sequence). Unmatched junction bases numbered 8, after V lost 5 bases and J lost 10 bases. The CDR3 coding sequence is TGTGCCAGCAGCGGCGGGACTAGCGGGGGGGCATGGGAGCAGTTCTTC. Amino acid sequence: CASSGGTSGGAWEQFF.

This clonotype was observed many times. V gene TRBV7-3 combines with J gene TRBJ2-7, with 8 bases lining up with TRBD1. This CDR3 spans 15 amino acids. V lost 2 bases to trimming and J lost 4 bases; unmatched junction nucleotides: 7. CDR1 and CDR2 (germline): SGHTA, FQGTGA. The CDR3 DNA sequence: TGTGCCAGCAGCTTACTCGGACAGGGACAGTACGAGCAGTACTTC. As protein: CASSLLGQGQYEQYF.